This T cell receptor beta chain emerged from a study of a mutant IDH1 vaccine in newly diagnosed glioma. Across the whole study: Patients came in for eight vaccinations, in weeks 1, 3, 5, 7, 11, 15, 19 and 23. Earlier treatment was radiotherapy, temozolomide, or both, with most getting both.

The CDR3 spans 16 residues. CDR1 is MNHEY and CDR2 is SMNVEV in the germline V gene (reference sequence). The germline V and J ends were trimmed by 3 bases and 1 base, with 16 bases remaining between them. The assay was immunoSEQ multiplex PCR, and TCRdb's table has in-frame clones only and misses some. The data contain tens of thousands of clones, over 80% of them singletons. Comment on this clone: The antigen remains unidentified.

Time point of the sample: week 5, during vaccination. The vaccine gave 300 ug of a 20-mer mutant IDH1 peptide subcutaneously per dose. New astrocytomas of WHO grade 3 or 4 that were IDH1-mutant and ATRX-lost were found in the donors. The source of this sequence is a woman between 40 and 50 years old with glioma. The sample was PBMCs, taken from a glioma patient whose treatment included an IDH1 peptide vaccine. The gene calls are TRBV27 and TRBJ2-7; no definite D call. Written as DNA, the CDR3 is TGTGCCAGCAGTTTCCTAAACCCGACACTTTCCTACGAGCAGTACTTC. It encodes CASSFLNPTLSYEQYF.